This TCR beta chain was sequenced for a study of identical twins. Broader study findings: Excess sharing between twins was weaker in beta out-of-frame sequences. Among monozygotic twins, out-of-frame TCR alpha sharing exceeded what models predicted.

The sample holds many counts of this clonotype. Its antigen is currently unknown. TCRdb re-called the 5' RACE reads through MiXCR, storing one row per CDR3 protein. This table holds fewer than 900,000 distinct CDR3 sequences, about 18% found once. The data also belong to a second study, concerning T cells expressing NK-cell markers.

The clonotype was recovered from a woman under 30 in good health. Sequenced input: PBMCs.

The CDR3 here is CASSLGRGEAFF. The CDR3, as DNA: TGTGCCAGCAGCTTAGGTCGGGGTGAAGCTTTCTTT. This chain joins TRBV7-9 and TRBJ1-1; no clear D. Germline CDR1 reads SEHNR; CDR2 reads FQNEAQ (reference sequence). CDR3 length equals 12 residues. Between the trimmed V and J ends, which lost 1 base and 7 bases, there was a span of 7 bases.